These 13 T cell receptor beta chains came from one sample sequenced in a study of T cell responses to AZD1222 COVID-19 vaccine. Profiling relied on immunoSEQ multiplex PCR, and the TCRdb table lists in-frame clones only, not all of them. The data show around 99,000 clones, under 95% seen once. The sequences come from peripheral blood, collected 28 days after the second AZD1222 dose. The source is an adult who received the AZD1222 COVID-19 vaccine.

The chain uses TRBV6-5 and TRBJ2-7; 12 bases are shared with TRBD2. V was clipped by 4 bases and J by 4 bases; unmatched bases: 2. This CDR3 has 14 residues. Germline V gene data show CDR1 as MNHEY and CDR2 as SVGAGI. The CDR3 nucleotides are TGTGCCAGCAGTTTTCTAGCGGGAGGGTACGAGCAGTACTTC. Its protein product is CASSFLAGGYEQYF.

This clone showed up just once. CDR3 loop: CASSLAVGGRSGANVLTF. CDR3 sequence (DNA): TGCGCCAGCAGCTTGGCCGTCGGGGGGCGCTCTGGGGCCAACGTCCTGACTTTC. V is TRBV5-1 and J is TRBJ2-6; D may be TRBD2 (7 bases). The CDR3 totals 18 residues. The germline gives CDR1 SGHRS, CDR2 YFSETQ. The V end was cut by 0 bases, the J end by 0 bases, with 13 bases between.

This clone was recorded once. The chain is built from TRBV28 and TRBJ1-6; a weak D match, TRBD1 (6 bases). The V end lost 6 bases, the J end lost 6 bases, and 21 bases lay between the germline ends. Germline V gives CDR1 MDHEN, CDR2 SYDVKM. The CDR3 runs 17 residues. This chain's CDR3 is CASSVAYGQRTNSPLHF. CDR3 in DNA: TGTGCCAGCAGCGTAGCCTACGGACAGAGGACTAATTCACCCCTCCACTTT.

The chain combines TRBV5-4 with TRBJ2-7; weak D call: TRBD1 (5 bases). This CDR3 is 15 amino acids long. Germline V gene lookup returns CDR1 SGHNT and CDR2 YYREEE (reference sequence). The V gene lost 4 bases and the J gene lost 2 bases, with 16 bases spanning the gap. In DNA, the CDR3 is TGTGCCAGCAGCATGCAGGGTAGGATGACCTACGAGCAGTACTTC. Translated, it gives CASSMQGRMTYEQYF.

CDR3 nucleotides: TGCGCCAGCAGTGAACAGGGCCCCTACGAGCAGTACTTC. This sequence encodes CASSEQGPYEQYF. The chain carries TRBV10-1 and TRBJ2-7, with a weak D call TRBD1 (6 bases). V lost 3 bases to trimming and J lost 2 bases, with 8 bases between them. The CDR3 spans 13 residues. The V gene's germline CDR1 is WNHNN and CDR2 SYGVQD (reference sequence).

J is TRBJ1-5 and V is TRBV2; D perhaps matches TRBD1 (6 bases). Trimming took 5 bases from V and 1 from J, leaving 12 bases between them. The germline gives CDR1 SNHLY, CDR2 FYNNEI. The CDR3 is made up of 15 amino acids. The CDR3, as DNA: TGTGCCAGCAGTAGGGGGGGAATGAGCAATCAGCCCCAGCATTTT. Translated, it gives CASSRGGMSNQPQHF.

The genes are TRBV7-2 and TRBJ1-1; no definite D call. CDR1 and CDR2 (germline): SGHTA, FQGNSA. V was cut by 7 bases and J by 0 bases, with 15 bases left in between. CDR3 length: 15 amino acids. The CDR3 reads CASIDEWLMNTEAFF. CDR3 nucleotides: TGTGCCAGCATCGACGAATGGCTGATGAACACTGAAGCTTTCTTT.

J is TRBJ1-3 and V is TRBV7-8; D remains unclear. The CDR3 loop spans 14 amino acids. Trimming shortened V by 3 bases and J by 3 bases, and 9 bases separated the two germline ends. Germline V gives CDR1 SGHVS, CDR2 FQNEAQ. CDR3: CASSFYGSGNTIYF. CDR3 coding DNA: TGTGCCAGCAGCTTTTACGGGAGTGGAAACACCATATATTTT.

The CDR3 sequence is CASSPYAGPNTGELFF. DNA of the CDR3: TGTGCCAGCTCACCATACGCGGGACCGAACACCGGGGAGCTGTTTTTT. The rearrangement links TRBV18 to TRBJ2-2; tentative D call: TRBD2 (6 bases). Trimming removed 2 bases from V and 0 bases from J, with 10 bases in between. The germline V gene has CDR1 KGHSH and CDR2 LQKENI. The CDR3 contains 16 residues.

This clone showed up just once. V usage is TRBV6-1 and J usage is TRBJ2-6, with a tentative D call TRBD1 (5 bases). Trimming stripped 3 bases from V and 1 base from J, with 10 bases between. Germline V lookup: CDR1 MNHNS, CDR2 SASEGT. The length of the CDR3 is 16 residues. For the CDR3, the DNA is TGTGCCAGCAGTGATTCAGGGCGTTCTGGGGCCAACGTCCTGACTTTC. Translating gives CASSDSGRSGANVLTF.

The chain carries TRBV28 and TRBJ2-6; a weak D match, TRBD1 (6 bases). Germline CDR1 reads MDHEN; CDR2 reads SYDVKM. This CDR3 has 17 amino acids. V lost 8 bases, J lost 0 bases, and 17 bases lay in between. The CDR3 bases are TGTGCCAGCGAAACCGACAGGCGTAGCTCTGGGGCCAACGTCCTGACTTTC. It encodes CASETDRRSSGANVLTF.

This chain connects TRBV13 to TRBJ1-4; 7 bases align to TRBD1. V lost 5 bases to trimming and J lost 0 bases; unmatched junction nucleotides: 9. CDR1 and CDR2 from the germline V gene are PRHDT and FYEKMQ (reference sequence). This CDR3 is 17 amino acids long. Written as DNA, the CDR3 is TGTGCCAGCAGCGGACCGGGACAGTCTGCAACTAATGAAAAACTGTTTTTT. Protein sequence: CASSGPGQSATNEKLFF.

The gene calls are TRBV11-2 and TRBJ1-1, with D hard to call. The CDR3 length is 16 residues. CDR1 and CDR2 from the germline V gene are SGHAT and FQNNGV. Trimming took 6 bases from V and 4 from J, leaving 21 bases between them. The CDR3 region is CASRPGSRRVSTEAFF. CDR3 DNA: TGTGCCAGCAGGCCCGGGTCGAGGAGGGTGAGCACTGAAGCTTTCTTT.